This T cell receptor (beta chain) emerged from a study of cytomegalovirus exposure and HLA in healthy donors. At the level of the study: In a later analysis, it was reported that the 110 or so validation repertoires had been produced on the same platform as the roughly 650 repertoires belonging to the first cohort.

V lost 4 bases, J lost 5 bases, and 12 bases lay in between. The CDR3 sequence is 13 residues long. From germline, CDR1 is LNHDA and CDR2 SQIVND (reference sequence). Broader study findings: For cytomegalovirus status, the classifier reportedly gave diagnoses with high specificity and sensitivity. The study labeled approximately 150 TCR beta chains cytomegalovirus-associated.

As regards this clone: Its antigen remains unidentified.

Sequencing used immunoSEQ multiplex PCR; TCRdb keeps in-frame clones, though not all of them. The sample records about 330,000 clones, around 86% being singletons. The chain links TRBV19 to TRBJ2-7; TRBD2 is a possible D gene (6 bases). Sequenced material: PBMCs. The clonotype was recovered from a woman under 30 in good health and CMV-seronegative. CDR3 nucleotides: TGTGCCAGTAGTAGCGGGGAGCTGAACGAGCAGTACTTC. As protein: CASSSGELNEQYF.